Listed here are 25 T cell receptor beta chains from one sample, sequenced in a study of blood T cell repertoires in COVID-19. The data were produced by immunoSEQ multiplex PCR, yet TCRdb's version contains in-frame clones alone and is incomplete. This table has 130,000 to 150,000 clones, approximately 90% appearing once. The source material was peripheral blood. These receptors all come from a woman aged 55-75 years with active COVID-19.

The rearrangement joins TRBV29-1 to TRBJ2-2; D uncertain. V lost 6 bases and J lost 2, with 13 bases in between. The CDR3 loop spans 14 amino acids. The germline gives CDR1 SQVTM, CDR2 ANQGSEA. The CDR3 sequence is CSVTGTVNTGELFF. The CDR3 bases are TGCAGCGTCACCGGCACAGTAAACACCGGGGAGCTGTTTTTT.

The CDR3 nucleotides are TGTGCCAGCAGTGAGGCGGCGAGCGGCGGGGAGCTGTTTTTT. Translated: CASSEAASGGELFF. The chain employs TRBV2 and TRBJ2-2, with D maybe TRBD2 (5 bases). This CDR3 has 14 residues. CDR1 is SNHLY, CDR2 FYNNEI, per germline. V shed 3 bases and J shed 7 bases, with 12 bases lying between them. Full variable domain (missing parts from reference TRBV2 and TRBJ2-2): EPEVTQTPSHQVTQMGQEVILRCVPISNHLYFYWYRQILGQKVEFLVSFYNNEISEKSEIFDDQFSVERPDGSNFTLKIRSTKLEDSAMYFCASSEAASGGELFFGEGSRLTVL.

This rearrangement joins TRBV5-4 to TRBJ2-1; 10 bases align to TRBD1. CDR3 length: 16 amino acids. CDR1 is SGHNT, CDR2 YYREEE, per germline (reference sequence). V was pared by 0 bases and J by 4 bases, with 4 bases of the junction left unmatched. The CDR3 sequence is CASSLGQGAPYNEQFF. CDR3 nucleotide sequence: TGTGCCAGCAGCTTGGGACAGGGGGCACCTTACAATGAGCAGTTCTTC.

This clone was counted a few times. The chain combines TRBV7-2 with TRBJ2-5; the D gene is possibly TRBD2 (7 bases). V lost 1 base to trimming and J lost 5 bases, with 20 bases between them. This CDR3 region has 17 residues. In germline, CDR1 is SGHTA, CDR2 FQGNSA. The chain's CDR3 is CASSLVGGGGIVETQYF. The CDR3 DNA reads as TGTGCCAGCAGCTTAGTTGGGGGGGGCGGGATAGTCGAGACCCAGTACTTC.

This chain connects TRBV10-1 to TRBJ2-3; D possibly corresponds to TRBD1 (5 bases). V gave up 3 bases and J gave up 4 bases, with 11 bases separating them. Per the germline V gene, CDR1 is WNHNN and CDR2 is SYGVQD (reference sequence). This CDR3 comprises 14 residues. The CDR3 coding sequence is TGCGCCAGCAGTGACAGGGCACCGGCAGATACGCAGTATTTT. It translates to CASSDRAPADTQYF.

A remark on this clone: A read error may account for a junction end that differs from germline. The chain recombines TRBV11-1 with TRBJ2-7; the D gene is possibly TRBD2 (7 bases). Germline CDR1 reads SGHAT; CDR2 reads FQDESV (reference sequence). The CDR3 has 15 residues. The DNA for the CDR3 is TGTGCCCGCAGCTGGGGAGGGGGGGGGAGGGTTGAGCAGTACTTC. Protein product: CARSWGGGGRVEQYF.

The genes are TRBV4-3 and TRBJ1-1; 10 bases align to TRBD1. From germline, CDR1 is LGHNA and CDR2 YSLEER. The CDR3 has 16 residues. V dropped 4 bases and J dropped 1; count of bases not matched to a gene: 6. The CDR3 sequence is CASSPTGGLANTEAFF. The CDR3 bases are TGCGCCAGCAGCCCGACAGGGGGCTTAGCGAACACTGAAGCTTTCTTT.

The J gene is TRBJ1-4, the V gene TRBV27; maybe TRBD1 (5 bases). Germline assignment: CDR1 MNHEY and CDR2 SMNVEV (reference sequence). V shed 3 bases and J shed 6 bases, with 11 bases lying between them. There are 14 residues in the CDR3. The CDR3 DNA reads TGTGCCAGCAGTTTGGGGGGGGTGGATGAAAAACTGTTTTTT. Its protein product is CASSLGGVDEKLFF.

The rearrangement joins TRBV2 to TRBJ2-1; 10 bases line up with TRBD1. The CDR3 covers 15 residues. Germline V gene lookup returns CDR1 SNHLY and CDR2 FYNNEI. V lost 5 bases to trimming and J lost 5 bases; unmatched junction nucleotides: 6. CDR3 nucleotide sequence: TGTGCCAGCAGTTTCGACAGGGGGCGAGACAATGAGCAGTTCTTC. It codes for CASSFDRGRDNEQFF.

This clone was recorded once. This chain links TRBV3-1 (or the pseudogene TRBV3-2) with TRBJ2-1; D might be TRBD2 (7 bases). Trimming stripped 0 bases from V and 11 bases from J, with 20 bases between. In germline, CDR1 is LGHDT, CDR2 YNNKEL (reference sequence). The CDR3 has 16 amino acids. For the CDR3, the DNA is TGTGCCAGCAGCCAAGATGGCTACTTAGGGGGGGTGCAGCAGTTCTTC. It translates to CASSQDGYLGGVQQFF.

The chain couples TRBV11-2 to TRBJ2-7; D is perhaps TRBD1 (6 bases). Germline lookup yields CDR1 SGHAT and CDR2 FQNNGV. Trimming shortened V by 5 bases and J by 0 bases, and 14 bases separated the two germline ends. The CDR3 totals 15 residues. CDR3 region: CASSRLGTNSYEQYF. The CDR3 nucleotides read TGTGCCAGCAGCCGACTCGGGACAAACTCCTACGAGCAGTACTTC.

This chain joins TRBV6-4 and TRBJ2-3, with 7 positions matching TRBD2. The V gene end was trimmed by 2 bases and the J gene end by 4 bases; junction bases not matched to a gene: 6. This CDR3 spans 15 amino acids. Looked up from germline, CDR1 is MRHNA and CDR2 is SNTAGT. For the CDR3, the DNA is TGTGCCAGCAGTGACAGGCTAGCGGAGTCAGATACGCAGTATTTT. This translates into CASSDRLAESDTQYF.

The genes are TRBV4-3 and TRBJ2-1, with 9 bases fitting TRBD2. Germline CDR1 reads LGHNA; CDR2 reads YSLEER. J was trimmed by 13 bases and V by 0 bases; bases with no gene match: 16. The CDR3 length is 17 residues. The CDR3 DNA sequence: TGCGCCAGCAGCCAAGATCCCAGCCACCAAACTAGCGGGTTACAGTTCTTC. Residues: CASSQDPSHQTSGLQFF.

The J gene is TRBJ1-4, the V gene TRBV7-2; D is perhaps TRBD1 (5 bases). This CDR3 has 14 residues. Germline V gene sequence: CDR1 SGHTA, CDR2 FQGNSA. V was shortened by 5 bases and J by 6 bases, with 13 bases between the two germline ends. In DNA, the CDR3 is TGTGCCAGCAGCCGCAGCCAGGGCGATGAAAAACTGTTTTTT. This sequence encodes CASSRSQGDEKLFF.

The chain links TRBV18 to TRBJ1-2; 9 bases are a match to TRBD1. The CDR3 runs 14 residues. With 6 bases clipped from V and 5 bases from J, the junction kept 7 bases outside the gene matches. Germline lookup yields CDR1 KGHSH and CDR2 LQKENI. Here the CDR3 reads CASSPDRGTYGYTF. CDR3 DNA sequence: TGTGCCAGCTCGCCAGACAGGGGGACGTATGGCTACACCTTC.

This chain connects TRBV6-6 to TRBJ1-2; 7 nucleotides agree with TRBD1. Trimming took 5 bases from V and 4 from J; bases not matched to a gene: 7. The CDR3 runs to 14 residues. The germline V gene has CDR1 MNHNY and CDR2 SVGAGI (reference sequence). The CDR3 coding sequence is TGTGCCAGCAGTAGCCGGGACAGCGGCTATGGCTACACCTTC. Translating gives CASSSRDSGYGYTF.

The chain uses TRBV11-2 and TRBJ2-2; 7 bases map to TRBD2. Trimming removed 7 bases from V and 5 bases from J; junction bases left unmatched: 13. Germline V gene lookup returns CDR1 SGHAT and CDR2 FQNNGV. The CDR3 spans 16 residues. The CDR3 nucleotides read TGTGCCAGCACCACTACCGACGGGAGGCCTACCGGGGAGCTGTTTTTT. This gives the protein CASTTTDGRPTGELFF.

This chain joins TRBV2 and TRBJ2-5; no clear D gene. With 0 bases removed from V and 2 bases from J, the gap between germline ends came to 7 bases. The CDR3 length is 14 residues. Germline CDR1 reads SNHLY; CDR2 reads FYNNEI. The CDR3 spells CASSEANRQETQYF. The CDR3 nucleotides are TGTGCCAGCAGTGAAGCGAACAGACAAGAGACCCAGTACTTC. Combining the CDR3 with reference TRBV2 and TRBJ2-5 gives the whole variable domain EPEVTQTPSHQVTQMGQEVILRCVPISNHLYFYWYRQILGQKVEFLVSFYNNEISEKSEIFDDQFSVERPDGSNFTLKIRSTKLEDSAMYFCASSEANRQETQYFGPGTRLLVL.

This clone was seen only once. The chain uses TRBV19 and TRBJ1-1; D is perhaps TRBD1 (5 bases). The germline V gene encodes CDR1 LNHDA and CDR2 SQIVND (reference sequence). This CDR3 has 18 amino acids. The V end was cut by 3 bases, the J end by 4 bases, with 24 bases between. CDR3 coding DNA: TGTGCCAGTAGTATCAGAGTGGGGCGCGCATTGTGGGGCACTGAAGCTTTCTTT. This encodes CASSIRVGRALWGTEAFF.

The chain employs TRBV6-5 and TRBJ2-7; the match to TRBD2 covers 7 bases. The CDR3 runs to 15 residues. The junction had 7 bases not matched to a gene; V was cut back by 2 bases and J by 3 bases. The germline CDR1 and CDR2 sequences are MNHEY and SVGAGI. CDR3 DNA: TGTGCCAGCAGTTACGGCGGGGGTGGCGGCTACGAGCAGTACTTC. Translated, it gives CASSYGGGGGYEQYF.

The V and J genes are TRBV6-1 and TRBJ1-1; D uncertain. The CDR3 totals 12 residues. The V end lost 3 bases, the J end lost 4 bases, and 6 bases lay between the germline ends. Germline CDR1 is MNHNS and CDR2 is SASEGT. The CDR3 DNA reads as TGTGCCAGCAGTGAGTTCGGCACTGAAGCTTTCTTT. This gives the protein CASSEFGTEAFF.

The rearrangement uses TRBV7-2 and TRBJ1-1; perhaps TRBD1 as D (6 bases). The CDR3 is 14 residues long. Trimming shortened V by 4 bases and J by 7 bases, and 16 bases separated the two germline ends. Germline CDR1 reads SGHTA; CDR2 reads FQGNSA. The CDR3 is CASSYIRDKHEAFF. The CDR3 DNA is TGTGCCAGCAGCTATATCCGGGACAAGCATGAAGCTTTCTTT.

V is TRBV6-5 and J is TRBJ1-2; D is unresolved. In germline, CDR1 is MNHEY, CDR2 SVGAGI. V lost 0 bases and J 1 base, leaving 3 bases between the germline ends. This CDR3 region has 13 residues. The CDR3 reads CASSYSHNYGYTF. In nucleotides, the CDR3 is TGTGCCAGCAGTTACTCTCATAACTATGGCTACACCTTC.

This rearrangement joins TRBV28 to TRBJ2-2, with 10 bases lining up with TRBD1. This CDR3 is built from 17 residues. The ends lost 3 bases at V and 6 bases at J; junction bases unmatched: 10. Germline V gene sequence: CDR1 MDHEN, CDR2 SYDVKM. CDR3 residues: CASSFPPGQGSPGELFF. The CDR3 nucleotides are TGTGCCAGCAGTTTCCCGCCGGGACAGGGGAGTCCCGGGGAGCTGTTTTTT.

The V call is TRBV14, the J call TRBJ1-1; D possibly corresponds to TRBD1 (5 bases). CDR1 and CDR2 from the germline V gene are SGHDN and FVKESK. Trimming took 5 bases from V and 3 from J, leaving 13 bases between them. This CDR3 contains 14 residues. CDR3 residues: CASSGLQGYTEAFF. The CDR3 DNA follows: TGTGCCAGCAGCGGCCTCCAGGGATACACTGAAGCTTTCTTT.